The present T cell receptor (beta chain) was sequenced within a study of blood T cell repertoires in COVID-19. Overall study: From T cells, B-cell-depleted T cells, or PBMCs came the material, which was cDNA or gDNA.

Authors' analysis steps: Reference gene primer amplification gave estimated nucleated cell counts. Measured with immunoSEQ multiplex PCR; TCRdb has only the in-frame clones, and not every one. V and J calls plus clone size are reproduced from that table; the DNA served to infer D and trimming. This sample has under 80,000 clones; 80% to 90% occur once, and the top ten carry approximately 15%. Germline V gene data show CDR1 as SQVTM and CDR2 as ANQGSEA. The CDR3 loop spans 16 amino acids. V was pared by 5 bases and J by 0 bases, with 8 bases of the junction left unmatched. Sequenced sample: peripheral blood. This chain links TRBV29-1 with TRBJ2-3; 10 positions agree with TRBD2. This TCR came from a man between 65 and 85 years old with active or convalescent COVID-19. The CDR3 nucleotides read TGCAGCGTTCCCGGGACTAGCGTTATAAGCACAGATACGCAGTATTTT. Its translation: CSVPGTSVISTDTQYF.